This T cell receptor beta chain comes out of a study of cytomegalovirus exposure and HLA in healthy donors. Study-wide background: Samples from HLA-typed donors yielded some 85 million unique TCRs in an early data release.

Study-level findings and limits: Specificity of a few CMV-associated chains for CMV antigens was verified in vitro.

The study ran its PCR with 60 Vbeta and 13 Jbeta primers. Some clones are missing from TCRdb's copy, which holds only in-frame ones; the method was immunoSEQ multiplex PCR. Of 120,000 or so clones in the sample, 65% to 85% were seen once. This clone was detected a few times. The antigen is undetermined. The TCR sequence derives from a man aged 50 to 59 in good health and CMV-seropositive. The specimen was PBMCs.

CDR3 in amino acids: CASSNRGSYSNQPQHF. The CDR3 DNA reads TGTGCCAGTAGTAACAGGGGGTCCTATAGCAATCAGCCCCAGCATTTT. The chain recombines TRBV19 with TRBJ1-5; the match to TRBD1 covers 8 bases. Trimming removed 4 bases from V and 0 bases from J; junction bases left unmatched: 5. Germline-derived CDR1 and CDR2 are LNHDA and SQIVND (reference sequence). This CDR3 is built from 16 residues.